Below, 32 T cell receptor beta chains from the same sample are listed, as sequenced in a study of response to subunit inactivated influenza vaccine. MiXCR, applied by TCRdb to the RT-PCR reads, yields one record per CDR3 protein. The sample contains 650,000 to 800,000 distinct CDR3 sequences, approximately 15% of which appear only once. Specimen: PBMCs from blood, collected roughly 15 days before vaccination. The receptors shown here come from a man between 50 and 59 years old who received an inactivated influenza vaccine.

This clonotype was recorded a few times. The chain recombines TRBV6-1 with TRBJ2-7; TRBD2 agrees at 7 bases. The CDR3 loop spans 14 amino acids. Trimming cost V 6 bases and J 3 bases; bases outside gene matches: 8. CDR1 and CDR2 from the germline V gene are MNHNS and SASEGT. As DNA, the CDR3 is TGTGCCAGCAGCCCATTCGGGGGGAGCTACGAGCAGTACTTC. Translating gives CASSPFGGSYEQYF.

This chain uses TRBV21-1 with TRBJ2-3; the listed D gene, TRBD1, was not tested against the DNA. TRBV21-1 represents a pseudogene. The CDR3 contains 12 residues. DNA for the CDR3: TGTGCCAGCAGCAATTGGGGACATTTGAAGTATTTT. Translating gives CASSNWGHLKYF.

This clonotype was counted at least ten times. The rearrangement uses TRBV29-1 and TRBJ2-7, with a tentative D call TRBD1 (6 bases). Germline lookup yields CDR1 SQVTM and CDR2 ANQGSEA. The CDR3 runs to 15 residues. V lost 0 bases to trimming and J lost 0 bases, with 12 bases between them. DNA of the CDR3: TGCAGCGTTGAAGATCGATCGGGACACTCCTACGAGCAGTACTTC. Protein product: CSVEDRSGHSYEQYF.

This sequence joins TRBV3-1 and TRBJ1-6; D remains unclear. Germline V gene lookup returns CDR1 LGHDT and CDR2 YNNKEL (reference sequence). The V gene lost 0 bases and the J gene lost 5 bases, with 8 bases spanning the gap. CDR3 length: 15 amino acids. This CDR3 reads CASSQEGVNNSPLHF. The DNA of the CDR3 is TGTGCCAGCAGCCAAGAGGGCGTCAATAATTCACCCCTCCACTTT.

J is TRBJ1-1 and V is TRBV28; tentative D call: TRBD1 (5 bases). V dropped 3 bases and J dropped 5 bases, with 10 bases sitting between them. CDR1 and CDR2 (germline): MDHEN, SYDVKM. The CDR3 contains 13 residues. The CDR3 reads CASSLGLRTEAFF. The CDR3 nucleotides read TGTGCCAGCAGTTTGGGGCTCAGGACTGAAGCTTTCTTT.

This clonotype has at least ten counts. This sequence joins TRBV10-3 and TRBJ2-2, with no clear D. This CDR3 is built from 14 residues. Trimming cost V 4 bases and J 4 bases, with 10 bases left between them. The germline V gene has CDR1 ENHRY and CDR2 SYGVKD. The CDR3 sequence: CAISVGLLTGELFF. The CDR3, as DNA: TGTGCCATCAGTGTTGGCTTACTCACCGGGGAGCTGTTTTTT.

Only a few counts were recorded for this clonotype. This chain joins TRBV20-1 and TRBJ2-5; TRBD2 agrees at 12 bases. Per germline, CDR1 DFQATT and CDR2 SNEGSKA (reference sequence). The trim removed 1 base at V and 2 bases at J, leaving 8 bases unmatched. The CDR3 extends over 17 amino acids. This chain's CDR3 is CSARVLAGGPTQETQYF. CDR3 bases: TGCAGTGCTAGAGTACTAGCGGGGGGCCCGACTCAAGAGACCCAGTACTTC.

To note about this clonotype: The junction and the germline gene differ at one end; a read error may be behind it. The chain employs TRBV6-2 or TRBV6-3 and TRBJ2-5; D is possibly TRBD2 (6 bases). The length of the CDR3 is 16 residues. Germline CDR1 is MNHEY and CDR2 is SVGEGT. Written as DNA, the CDR3 is TGTGCCAGCAGTCAGACGACTCGGGGGAGTGCAGAGACCCAGCACTTC. Protein product: CASSQTTRGSAETQHF.

In this sample, this clonotype turned up many times. The chain joins TRBV27 to TRBJ2-7; D tentatively fits TRBD1 or TRBD2 (5 bases each). The CDR3 is 14 amino acids. The germline V gene has CDR1 MNHEY and CDR2 SMNVEV (reference sequence). Deletions cut 2 bases from V and 0 bases from J, with 8 bases between. In nucleotides, the CDR3 is TGTGCCAGCAGTTTAGTCGGGGCCTCCTACGAGCAGTACTTC. Translated, it gives CASSLVGASYEQYF.

This clonotype showed up many times. The V call is TRBV12-3 or TRBV12-4, the J call TRBJ2-6; the D gene is possibly TRBD2 (5 bases). V lost 4 bases and J 0 bases, leaving 10 bases between the germline ends. This CDR3 has 16 amino acids. The CDR3 nucleotides are TGTGCCAGCAGTTCAGGACTGGACTCTGGGGCCAACGTCCTGACTTTC. Amino acid sequence: CASSSGLDSGANVLTF.

The V and J genes are TRBV7-9 and TRBJ2-1, with D perhaps TRBD1 or TRBD2 (5 bases each). Germline V gives CDR1 SEHNR, CDR2 FQNEAQ (reference sequence). The CDR3 loop spans 16 amino acids. The V gene lost 5 bases and the J gene lost 0 bases, with 14 bases spanning the gap. Written as DNA, the CDR3 is TGTGCCAGCAGCCCGGTGTGGGGGAGCTCCTACAATGAGCAGTTCTTC. It encodes CASSPVWGSSYNEQFF. Combining the CDR3 with reference TRBV7-9 and TRBJ2-1 gives the whole variable domain DTGVSQNPRHKITKRGQNVTFRCDPISEHNRLYWYRQTLGQGPEFLTYFQNEAQLEKSRLLSDRFSAERPKGSFSTLEIQRTEQGDSAMYLCASSPVWGSSYNEQFFGPGTRLTVL.

The chain combines TRBV5-1 with TRBJ2-7; tentative D call: TRBD2 (6 bases). The CDR3 is 14 amino acids. Germline V gene sequence: CDR1 SGHRS, CDR2 YFSETQ. Trimming shortened V by 4 bases and J by 0 bases, and 11 bases separated the two germline ends. The CDR3 protein is CASSRRGSSYEQYF. In DNA form, the CDR3 reads TGCGCCAGCAGCCGCCGGGGGAGCTCCTACGAGCAGTACTTC.

This clonotype was detected many times. The chain couples TRBV28 to TRBJ1-1; D is unresolved. The length of the CDR3 is 14 residues. Between the trimmed V and J ends, which lost 4 bases and 0 bases, there was a span of 9 bases. Germline CDR1 reads MDHEN; CDR2 reads SYDVKM. The CDR3 sequence: CASSSRGLNTEAFF. DNA of the CDR3: TGTGCCAGCAGTTCCCGGGGATTGAACACTGAAGCTTTCTTT.

This clonotype was detected only a few times. The CDR3 sequence: CASSSSTRLARGSSYNEQFF. The CDR3 bases are TGCGCCAGCAGCTCCTCCACGCGACTAGCGCGGGGGAGCTCCTACAATGAGCAGTTCTTC. The chain has TRBV5-1 and TRBJ2-1, with TRBD2 identical over 8 bases. The length of the CDR3 is 20 residues. J gave up 0 bases and V 3 bases, and 17 bases lay outside the gene matches. The V gene's germline CDR1 is SGHRS and CDR2 YFSETQ.

A few counts support this clonotype. The chain uses TRBV30 and TRBJ2-5, with 8 bases matching TRBD1. V lost 1 base and J lost 5; bases outside the gene matches: 6. CDR3 size: 14 residues. Germline CDR1 and CDR2: GTSNPN and SVGIG (reference sequence). The CDR3 nucleotides read TGTGCCTGGAGTGCGGACAGGGTTGGCGAGACCCAGTACTTC. It is translated as CAWSADRVGETQYF. Looking up the rest from reference TRBV30 and TRBJ2-5 gives the full variable domain: SQTIHQWPATLVQPVGSPLSLECTVEGTSNPNLYWYRQAAGRGLQLLFYSVGIGQISSEVPQNLSASRPQDRQFILSSKKLLLSDSGFYLCAWSADRVGETQYFGPGTRLLVL.

J is TRBJ1-1 and V is TRBV11-2; D remains ambiguous. V was trimmed by 7 bases and J by 4 bases, leaving 13 bases between them. This CDR3 is built from 13 residues. In germline, CDR1 is SGHAT, CDR2 FQNNGV. Written as DNA, the CDR3 is TGTGCCAGCACCCAGACGGGTTTCACTGAAGCTTTCTTT. As protein: CASTQTGFTEAFF.

In its sample, this clonotype was seen a few times. This chain uses TRBV2 with TRBJ1-5, with D possibly being TRBD1 (6 bases). Trimming took off 5 bases at V and 1 base at J, with 15 bases between the two ends. This CDR3 comprises 16 residues. Germline CDR1 SNHLY, CDR2 FYNNEI. The CDR3 region has the DNA TGTGCCAGCAGTACCGTAGGGACAAGAAGCAATCAGCCCCAGCATTTT. This translates into CASSTVGTRSNQPQHF.

This chain joins TRBV27 and TRBJ2-1, with D uncertain. The CDR3 runs 16 residues. The germline V and J ends were trimmed by 6 bases and 8 bases, with 23 bases remaining between them. Germline loops: CDR1 MNHEY, CDR2 SMNVEV (reference sequence). In nucleotides, the CDR3 is TGTGCCAGCAGCCTAATGGCAGGCGGCAGGAGTCATGAGCAGTTCTTC. This encodes CASSLMAGGRSHEQFF.

This clonotype was picked up a small number of times. The chain carries TRBV12-3 or TRBV12-4 and TRBJ2-7; D is possibly TRBD1 (6 bases). This CDR3 region has 15 residues. Trimming removed 2 bases from V and 5 bases from J, with 16 bases in between. CDR3 coding DNA: TGTGCCAGCAGTTTACCGGGACACCGTCGAAACGAGCAGTACTTC. Amino acids: CASSLPGHRRNEQYF.

In this sample, this clonotype turned up a few times. The rearrangement uses TRBV30 and TRBJ1-6; 7 bases are shared with TRBD1. The J segment lost 6 bases and the V segment lost 4 bases, leaving 3 bases of the junction unmatched. This CDR3 has 13 residues. Germline-derived CDR1 and CDR2 are GTSNPN and SVGIG (reference sequence). In DNA, the CDR3 is TGTGCCTGGAAGGGGGCAGGTAATTCACCCCTCCACTTT. Its protein is CAWKGAGNSPLHF.

This clonotype was seen a few times. The rearrangement uses TRBV7-9 and TRBJ2-7; 9 bases fit TRBD1. With 5 bases clipped from V and 5 bases from J, the junction kept 10 bases outside the gene matches. The germline CDR1 and CDR2 sequences are SEHNR and FQNEAQ (reference sequence). This CDR3 is built from 15 residues. The CDR3 sequence: CASSPAGTGMNEQYF. For the CDR3, the DNA is TGTGCCAGCAGCCCGGCCGGGACAGGGATGAACGAGCAGTACTTC. The full variable domain, with the rest looked up from reference TRBV7-9 and TRBJ2-7, is DTGVSQNPRHKITKRGQNVTFRCDPISEHNRLYWYRQTLGQGPEFLTYFQNEAQLEKSRLLSDRFSAERPKGSFSTLEIQRTEQGDSAMYLCASSPAGTGMNEQYFGPGTRLTVT.

This clonotype was recorded many times. The CDR3 sequence is CSADDRGQSTDTQYF. The CDR3 DNA is TGCAGTGCTGACGACAGGGGGCAGAGCACAGATACGCAGTATTTT. The V and J genes are TRBV20-1 and TRBJ2-3; 10 positions match TRBD1. Germline assignment: CDR1 DFQATT and CDR2 SNEGSKA (reference sequence). This CDR3 region has 15 residues. Trimming cost V 5 bases and J 0 bases; bases outside gene matches: 5.

This clonotype was detected a few times. This chain connects TRBV6-6 to TRBJ2-5; no definite D call. The germline V and J ends were trimmed by 2 bases and 10 bases, with 8 bases remaining between them. Per the germline V gene, CDR1 is MNHNY and CDR2 is SVGAGI (reference sequence). CDR3 length: 11 residues. The DNA for the CDR3 is TGTGCCAGCAGTTACACGGTTATCCAGTACTTC. This gives the protein CASSYTVIQYF.

The chain couples TRBV4-2 to TRBJ1-2; D perhaps matches TRBD1 (5 bases). There are 15 residues in the CDR3. V gave up 2 bases and J gave up 8 bases, with 18 bases separating them. The germline CDR1 and CDR2 sequences are LGHNA and YNFKEQ. Here the CDR3 reads CASSQLQGARTGYTF. The DNA for the CDR3 is TGTGCCAGCAGCCAACTCCAAGGGGCGCGAACCGGCTACACCTTC.

This clonotype occurred a few times. This rearrangement joins TRBV28 to TRBJ2-7; 9 bases line up with TRBD1. The CDR3 loop spans 14 amino acids. Looked up from germline, CDR1 is MDHEN and CDR2 is SYDVKM. J lost 3 bases, V lost 6 bases, and 6 bases had no gene match. The DNA of the CDR3 is TGTGCCAGCAGACGACAGGGGGATCTCTACGAGCAGTACTTC. Protein sequence: CASRRQGDLYEQYF.

A few counts support this clonotype. The chain has TRBV20-1 and TRBJ2-2; TRBD2 agrees at 10 bases. CDR3 length: 18 amino acids. Germline V CDR1 and CDR2: DFQATT, SNEGSKA (reference sequence). The V gene end was trimmed by 0 bases and the J gene end by 4 bases; junction bases not matched to a gene: 11. The CDR3 sequence is CSARDLASGGAFTGELFF. In nucleotides, the CDR3 is TGCAGTGCTAGAGATCTGGCCAGCGGGGGGGCCTTCACCGGGGAGCTGTTTTTT.

This clonotype was seen many times. The V and J genes are TRBV5-1 and TRBJ2-5; TRBD2 agrees at 11 bases. The CDR3 sequence is 16 residues long. Germline lookup yields CDR1 SGHRS and CDR2 YFSETQ. V trimming: 1 base; J trimming: 5 bases; junction bases outside the gene matches: 7. CDR3 sequence reads: CASSLSGTSGFETQYF. DNA for the CDR3: TGCGCCAGCAGCTTGTCTGGGACTAGCGGTTTCGAGACCCAGTACTTC.

This clonotype was recorded a few times. This rearrangement joins TRBV6-2 or TRBV6-3 to TRBJ2-3, with 16 bases that match TRBD2. From germline, CDR1 is MNHEY and CDR2 SVGEGT. V was clipped by 6 bases and J by 4 bases; unmatched bases: 4. The length of the CDR3 is 16 residues. CDR3 nucleotides: TGTGCCAGCAGACGAGGGACTAGCGGGAGGGCAGATACGCAGTATTTT. It yields the protein CASRRGTSGRADTQYF.

This clonotype has ten or more counts. This chain connects TRBV3-1 to TRBJ2-1; tentative D call: TRBD2 (6 bases). Trimming removed 6 bases at V and 6 bases at J, with 18 bases between. The CDR3 sequence is 15 residues long. Germline CDR1 reads LGHDT; CDR2 reads YNNKEL (reference sequence). Here the CDR3 reads CASSESGTGVNEQFF. CDR3 nucleotide sequence: TGTGCCAGCAGTGAGTCCGGGACGGGGGTCAATGAGCAGTTCTTC.

This clonotype was seen a few times. The genes are TRBV4-2 and TRBJ2-2; a possible D gene is TRBD1 (6 bases). V was shortened by 1 base and J by 4 bases, with 10 bases between the two germline ends. This CDR3 has 15 amino acids. Germline V gene lookup returns CDR1 LGHNA and CDR2 YNFKEQ. CDR3 region: CASSQGQDPTGELFF. The CDR3 bases are TGTGCCAGCAGCCAAGGACAGGACCCCACCGGGGAGCTGTTTTTT.

This clonotype was seen a handful of times. The rearrangement links TRBV20-1 to TRBJ1-6, with D unclear. Germline values: CDR1 DFQATT, CDR2 SNEGSKA (reference sequence). CDR3 length equals 17 residues. V was cut by 2 bases and J by 6 bases, with 20 bases left in between. The CDR3 spells CSARWAVVGVGNSPLHF. DNA of the CDR3: TGCAGTGCTAGATGGGCCGTGGTAGGCGTTGGTAATTCACCCCTCCACTTT.

This chain uses TRBV6-2 or TRBV6-3 with TRBJ1-1, with TRBD1 matching over 8 bases. Germline CDR1 and CDR2: MNHEY and SVGEGT. Trimming at V came to 0 bases and at J to 1 base, leaving 1 base not matched to a gene. The CDR3 runs to 15 residues. The CDR3 protein is CASSYSGTGNTEAFF. Here the CDR3 DNA reads TGTGCCAGCAGTTACTCTGGGACAGGGAACACTGAAGCTTTCTTT.